The rows below give T cell receptor beta chains drawn from one sample of a study of long-term antiretroviral therapy in people with HIV. Repertoires were generated with immunoSEQ multiplex PCR, while TCRdb's copy carries only in-frame clones and drops some. The sample records under 13,000 clones, over 75% being singletons. The input for sequencing was unsorted PBMCs, taken 1.8 years after starting antiretroviral therapy. These receptors originate from a middle-aged man with HIV. CDR3s include the opening cysteine and the closing phenylalanine or tryptophan. D genes are given only for firm matches. Some rows mark clone size as missing; the rest say once, few, many or name a class of expanded clone.

v_gene: TRBV27
j_gene: TRBJ2-7
abundance: once
d_gene: TRBD1
CDR3aa: CASTRTGQLGEQYF
CDR3nt: TGTGCCAGCACCCGGACAGGGCAGCTCGGCGAGCAGTACTTC

v_gene: TRBV14
j_gene: TRBJ2-7
abundance: NA
d_gene: NA
CDR3aa: CASSQWNGRSYEQYF
CDR3nt: TGTGCCAGCAGCCAATGGAACGGGCGATCCTACGAGCAGTACTTC

v_gene: TRBV27
j_gene: TRBJ1-1
abundance: NA
d_gene: TRBD1
CDR3aa: CASSLRGLNTEAFF
CDR3nt: TGTGCCAGCAGTTTAAGGGGGCTGAACACTGAAGCTTTCTTT

v_gene: TRBV5-6
j_gene: TRBJ1-1
abundance: NA
d_gene: NA
CDR3aa: CASSHHMNTEAFF
CDR3nt: TGTGCCAGCAGTCATCATATGAACACTGAAGCTTTCTTT

v_gene: TRBV7-2
j_gene: TRBJ1-2
abundance: few
d_gene: TRBD1
CDR3aa: CASSVQGAANYGYTF
CDR3nt: TGTGCCAGCAGCGTACAGGGGGCGGCGAACTATGGCTACACCTTC

v_gene: TRBV4-3
j_gene: TRBJ2-5
abundance: NA
d_gene: NA
CDR3aa: CASSQDAWGETQYF
CDR3nt: TGCGCCAGCAGCCAAGATGCATGGGGAGAGACCCAGTACTTC

v_gene: TRBV9
j_gene: TRBJ1-5
abundance: NA
d_gene: NA
CDR3aa: CASSKIGDQPQHF
CDR3nt: TGTGCCAGCAGCAAAATTGGGGATCAGCCCCAGCATTTT

v_gene: TRBV11-2
j_gene: TRBJ2-7
abundance: NA
d_gene: TRBD2
CDR3aa: CASSFSGTPLEQYF
CDR3nt: TGTGCCAGCAGCTTTAGCGGGACCCCACTCGAGCAGTACTTC

v_gene: TRBV29-1
j_gene: TRBJ1-1
abundance: once
d_gene: NA
CDR3aa: CSVAYSMNTEAFF
CDR3nt: TGCAGCGTTGCGTACAGCATGAACACTGAAGCTTTCTTT

v_gene: TRBV5-1
j_gene: TRBJ1-2
abundance: NA
d_gene: NA
CDR3aa: CASSLGAGKDGYTF
CDR3nt: TGCGCCAGCAGCTTGGGGGCAGGGAAGGATGGCTACACCTTC

v_gene: TRBV5-1
j_gene: TRBJ1-2
abundance: NA
d_gene: NA
CDR3aa: CASSNNYGYTF
CDR3nt: TGCGCCAGCAGTAATAACTACGGCTACACCTTC

v_gene: TRBV11-3
j_gene: TRBJ1-1
abundance: NA
d_gene: NA
CDR3aa: CASSRGINTEAFF
CDR3nt: TGTGCCAGCAGCCGAGGGATAAACACTGAAGCTTTCTTT

v_gene: TRBV27
j_gene: TRBJ2-1
abundance: NA
d_gene: NA
CDR3aa: CAVADGADPYNEQFF
CDR3nt: TGTGCCGTTGCAGATGGGGCAGACCCCTACAATGAGCAGTTCTTC

v_gene: TRBV9
j_gene: TRBJ1-2
abundance: NA
d_gene: NA
CDR3aa: CASSDGGASYYGYTF
CDR3nt: TGTGCCAGCAGCGACGGGGGCGCCTCCTACTATGGCTACACCTTC

v_gene: TRBV6-6
j_gene: TRBJ2-5
abundance: NA
d_gene: NA
CDR3aa: CASQTGHPETQYF
CDR3nt: TGTGCCAGCCAAACGGGGCACCCAGAGACCCAGTACTTC

v_gene: TRBV25-1
j_gene: TRBJ1-4
abundance: NA
d_gene: TRBD1
CDR3aa: CASSVPGGVGEKLFF
CDR3nt: TGTGCCAGCAGTGTACCAGGGGGCGTGGGTGAAAAACTGTTTTTT

v_gene: TRBV11-2
j_gene: TRBJ1-5
abundance: once
d_gene: NA
CDR3aa: CASSSRGSDNQPQHF
CDR3nt: TGTGCCAGCAGCTCAAGGGGCAGCGACAATCAGCCCCAGCATTTT

v_gene: TRBV28
j_gene: TRBJ1-5
abundance: NA
d_gene: NA
CDR3aa: CASSEGVQPQHF
CDR3nt: TGTGCCAGCAGTGAGGGGGTCCAGCCCCAGCATTTT

v_gene: TRBV29-1
j_gene: TRBJ2-1
abundance: NA
d_gene: NA
CDR3aa: CSADHEQFF
CDR3nt: TGCAGCGCAGACCATGAGCAGTTCTTC

v_gene: TRBV5-1
j_gene: TRBJ1-1
abundance: NA
d_gene: NA
CDR3aa: CASSLILGDTEAFF
CDR3nt: TGCGCCAGCAGCTTGATCTTGGGGGACACTGAAGCTTTCTTT

v_gene: TRBV5-1
j_gene: TRBJ1-4
abundance: NA
d_gene: NA
CDR3aa: CASSLGRTAPAAELFF
CDR3nt: TGCGCCAGCAGCCTCGGGAGGACAGCGCCTGCGGCGGAACTGTTTTTT

v_gene: TRBV7-6
j_gene: TRBJ2-1
abundance: NA
d_gene: NA
CDR3aa: CASSPRQSSLNEQFF
CDR3nt: TGTGCCAGCAGCCCCCGACAGTCAAGCCTAAATGAGCAGTTCTTC

v_gene: TRBV7-7
j_gene: TRBJ2-7
abundance: NA
d_gene: NA
CDR3aa: CASNRAPYEQYF
CDR3nt: TGTGCCAGCAACAGGGCTCCCTACGAGCAGTACTTC

v_gene: TRBV5-1
j_gene: TRBJ2-3
abundance: NA
d_gene: NA
CDR3aa: CASTILEGTQYF
CDR3nt: TGCGCCAGCACCATCTTGGAGGGAACGCAGTATTTT

v_gene: TRBV4-2
j_gene: TRBJ2-1
abundance: NA
d_gene: TRBD1
CDR3aa: CASSQDMGQVINEQFF
CDR3nt: TGTGCCAGCAGCCAAGATATGGGACAGGTCATCAATGAGCAGTTCTTC

v_gene: TRBV19
j_gene: TRBJ1-1
abundance: few
d_gene: NA
CDR3aa: CASTLGGTEAFF
CDR3nt: TGTGCCAGTACCCTAGGGGGAACTGAAGCTTTCTTT

v_gene: TRBV7-2
j_gene: TRBJ1-5
abundance: NA
d_gene: NA
CDR3aa: CASSLEYSNQPQHF
CDR3nt: TGTGCCAGCAGCTTAGAGTATAGCAATCAGCCCCAGCATTTT

v_gene: TRBV7-9
j_gene: TRBJ2-5
abundance: NA
d_gene: TRBD2
CDR3aa: CASSYGLAVQETQYF
CDR3nt: TGTGCCAGCAGCTACGGACTAGCGGTACAAGAGACCCAGTACTTC

v_gene: TRBV4-3
j_gene: TRBJ2-7
abundance: once
d_gene: NA
CDR3aa: CASSQDLMGYEQYF
CDR3nt: TGCGCCAGCAGCCAAGATCTCATGGGGTACGAGCAGTACTTC

v_gene: TRBV18
j_gene: TRBJ2-7
abundance: NA
d_gene: TRBD1
CDR3aa: CASSIQGWEQYF
CDR3nt: TGTGCCAGCTCAATACAGGGGTGGGAGCAGTACTTC

v_gene: TRBV5-4
j_gene: TRBJ2-7
abundance: few
d_gene: NA
CDR3aa: CASSSTGRPYEQYF
CDR3nt: TGTGCCAGCAGCTCCACGGGGCGCCCCTACGAGCAGTACTTC

v_gene: TRBV27
j_gene: TRBJ2-1
abundance: NA
d_gene: TRBD1
CDR3aa: CASSSHHRGINNEQFF
CDR3nt: TGTGCCAGCAGCTCTCACCACAGGGGGATAAACAATGAGCAGTTCTTC

v_gene: TRBV25-1
j_gene: TRBJ2-7
abundance: medium-sized
d_gene: NA
CDR3aa: CASSESFYEQYF
CDR3nt: TGTGCCAGCAGTGAATCATTCTACGAGCAGTACTTC

v_gene: TRBV6-4
j_gene: TRBJ2-6
abundance: once
d_gene: NA
CDR3aa: CASSDNSGANVLTF
CDR3nt: TGTGCCAGCAGTGACAACTCTGGGGCCAACGTCCTGACTTTC

v_gene: TRBV7-8
j_gene: TRBJ2-3
abundance: NA
d_gene: TRBD2
CDR3aa: CASRGGDTQYF
CDR3nt: TGTGCCAGCCGGGGGGGAGATACGCAGTATTTT

v_gene: TRBV19
j_gene: TRBJ1-2
abundance: NA
d_gene: NA
CDR3aa: CASSIALQANYGYTF
CDR3nt: TGTGCCAGTAGTATAGCACTGCAAGCTAACTATGGCTACACCTTC

v_gene: TRBV29-1
j_gene: TRBJ2-3
abundance: NA
d_gene: NA
CDR3aa: CSVEGTYGRPQNTQYF
CDR3nt: TGCAGCGTTGAAGGGACTTATGGCCGACCACAAAATACGCAGTATTTT

v_gene: TRBV2
j_gene: TRBJ1-1
abundance: NA
d_gene: NA
CDR3aa: CAIGPINAEAFF
CDR3nt: TGTGCCATAGGGCCAATAAACGCTGAAGCTTTCTTT

v_gene: TRBV5-1
j_gene: TRBJ1-1
abundance: NA
d_gene: TRBD1
CDR3aa: CASSPPTGTSDTEAFF
CDR3nt: TGCGCCAGCAGCCCGCCGACAGGGACGTCGGACACTGAAGCTTTCTTT

v_gene: TRBV27
j_gene: TRBJ1-5
abundance: once
d_gene: NA
CDR3aa: CASSLRGRDGGNQPQHF
CDR3nt: TGTGCCAGCAGTCTCCGCGGGAGGGACGGGGGCAATCAGCCCCAGCATTTT

v_gene: TRBV15
j_gene: TRBJ1-2
abundance: NA
d_gene: NA
CDR3aa: CATSPQPQNFYAGYTF
CDR3nt: TGTGCCACCAGCCCCCAGCCACAGAATTTTTATGCCGGCTACACCTTC

v_gene: TRBV30
j_gene: TRBJ1-1
abundance: NA
d_gene: TRBD1
CDR3aa: CAWSVTGGKTEAFF
CDR3nt: TGTGCCTGGAGTGTAACAGGGGGTAAGACTGAAGCTTTCTTT

v_gene: TRBV7-2
j_gene: TRBJ2-7
abundance: NA
d_gene: TRBD2
CDR3aa: CASNPGGGDEQYF
CDR3nt: TGTGCCAGCAACCCGGGCGGGGGAGACGAGCAGTACTTC

v_gene: TRBV27
j_gene: TRBJ2-1
abundance: NA
d_gene: NA
CDR3aa: CASSLTDYNEQFF
CDR3nt: TGTGCCAGCAGTTTAACAGATTACAATGAGCAGTTCTTC

v_gene: TRBV7-9
j_gene: TRBJ2-7
abundance: NA
d_gene: NA
CDR3aa: CASSTTAAYEQYF
CDR3nt: TGTGCCAGCAGCACCACAGCTGCCTACGAGCAGTACTTC

v_gene: TRBV18
j_gene: TRBJ2-2
abundance: NA
d_gene: NA
CDR3aa: CASSPGTTNTGELFF
CDR3nt: TGTGCCAGCTCACCCGGGACCACGAACACCGGGGAGCTGTTTTTT

v_gene: TRBV2
j_gene: TRBJ2-3
abundance: NA
d_gene: NA
CDR3aa: CASREAGPDTQYF
CDR3nt: TGTGCCAGCAGGGAGGCAGGGCCAGATACGCAGTATTTT

v_gene: TRBV2
j_gene: TRBJ2-5
abundance: NA
d_gene: NA
CDR3aa: CASSAYQETQYF
CDR3nt: TGTGCCAGCAGTGCTTACCAAGAGACCCAGTACTTC

v_gene: TRBV18
j_gene: TRBJ2-3
abundance: NA
d_gene: TRBD2
CDR3aa: CASSTTSGGTDTQYF
CDR3nt: TGTGCCAGCTCTACCACTAGCGGGGGCACAGATACGCAGTATTTT

v_gene: TRBV4-1
j_gene: TRBJ2-3
abundance: NA
d_gene: NA
CDR3aa: CASSLTAVSTDTQYF
CDR3nt: TGCGCCAGCAGCCTCACAGCGGTAAGCACAGATACGCAGTATTTT

v_gene: TRBV4-3
j_gene: TRBJ1-4
abundance: NA
d_gene: NA
CDR3aa: CASSHSGTPNEKLFF
CDR3nt: TGCGCCAGCAGCCACTCCGGGACACCTAATGAAAAACTGTTTTTT

v_gene: TRBV10-3
j_gene: TRBJ2-2
abundance: NA
d_gene: TRBD1
CDR3aa: CAATGTGNTGELFF
CDR3nt: TGTGCCGCTACCGGGACAGGGAACACCGGGGAGCTGTTTTTT

v_gene: TRBV30
j_gene: TRBJ2-1
abundance: NA
d_gene: NA
CDR3aa: CAWSGLGTTNYNEQFF
CDR3nt: TGTGCCTGGAGTGGACTCGGGACAACTAACTACAATGAGCAGTTCTTC

v_gene: TRBV30
j_gene: TRBJ1-1
abundance: NA
d_gene: NA
CDR3aa: CAWSWTANTEAFF
CDR3nt: TGTGCCTGGAGTTGGACAGCGAACACTGAAGCTTTCTTT